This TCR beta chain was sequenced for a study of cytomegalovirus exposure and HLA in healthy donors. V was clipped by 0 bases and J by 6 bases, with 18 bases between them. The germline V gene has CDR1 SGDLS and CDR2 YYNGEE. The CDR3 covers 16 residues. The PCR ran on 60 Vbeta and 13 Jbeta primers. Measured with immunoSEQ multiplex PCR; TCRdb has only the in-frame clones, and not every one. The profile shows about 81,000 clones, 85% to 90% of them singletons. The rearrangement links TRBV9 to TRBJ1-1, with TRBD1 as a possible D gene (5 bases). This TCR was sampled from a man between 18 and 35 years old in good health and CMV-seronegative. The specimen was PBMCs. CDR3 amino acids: CASSVVGSRAVAEAFF. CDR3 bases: TGTGCCAGCAGCGTAGTTGGTAGCAGGGCGGTGGCTGAAGCTTTCTTT.